A single sample gave rise to the 8 T cell receptor beta chains below, sequenced in a study of T cell responses to AZD1222 COVID-19 vaccine. Clones were sequenced by immunoSEQ multiplex PCR, and TCRdb holds only the in-frame ones, with some missing. The sample carries about 96,000 clones, about nine tenths recorded once. The sample here was peripheral blood, taken on day 0 of AZD1222 vaccination. All receptors derive from an adult in good health.

This clone has just one count. The gene calls are TRBV27 and TRBJ2-1; tentatively, D is TRBD1 or TRBD2 (5 bases each). V gave up 5 bases and J gave up 4 bases, with 15 bases separating them. CDR1 is MNHEY and CDR2 is SMNVEV in the germline V gene (reference sequence). The CDR3 has 15 residues. The CDR3 nucleotides read TGTGCCAGCAGTCCCCGGGTGGGACGGTACAATGAGCAGTTCTTC. Translating gives CASSPRVGRYNEQFF.

The chain carries TRBV9 and TRBJ1-1; weak D call: TRBD1 (5 bases). Germline V lookup: CDR1 SGDLS, CDR2 YYNGEE. Trimming took 4 bases from V and 0 from J, leaving 16 bases between them. The CDR3 totals 16 residues. For the CDR3, the DNA is TGTGCCAGCAGCCCCCGGGAGGGGTCTTTGAACACTGAAGCTTTCTTT. This translates into CASSPREGSLNTEAFF.

The CDR3 DNA reads TGTGCCAGCCGGGACAGCACACAAGAGACCCAGTACTTC. The encoded protein is CASRDSTQETQYF. The chain joins TRBV19 to TRBJ2-5, with 7 positions matching TRBD1. The germline V gene encodes CDR1 LNHDA and CDR2 SQIVND (reference sequence). Trimming removed 9 bases from V and 2 bases from J; junction bases left unmatched: 6. The CDR3 runs 13 residues.

This chain uses TRBV11-2 with TRBJ1-6, with 8 bases lining up with TRBD1. V was pared by 5 bases and J by 10 bases, with 4 bases of the junction left unmatched. Germline V lookup: CDR1 SGHAT, CDR2 FQNNGV. This CDR3 region has 13 residues. CDR3 amino acids: CASSRQGKSPLHF. The CDR3 DNA sequence: TGTGCCAGCAGCAGACAGGGGAAGTCACCCCTCCACTTT.

The J gene is TRBJ1-1, the V gene TRBV13; TRBD1 matches 8 bases. Germline CDR1 PRHDT, CDR2 FYEKMQ (reference sequence). Trimming removed 5 bases from V and 1 base from J; junction bases left unmatched: 3. CDR3 length: 14 amino acids. The CDR3 loop is CASSPGTGNTEAFF. CDR3 nucleotide sequence: TGTGCCAGCAGCCCAGGGACAGGGAACACTGAAGCTTTCTTT.

The V gene is TRBV7-2, the J gene TRBJ2-2, with 8 bases aligning to TRBD2. Trimming removed 5 bases from V and 5 bases from J; junction bases left unmatched: 7. The CDR3 runs to 15 residues. In germline, CDR1 is SGHTA, CDR2 FQGNSA. CDR3 bases: TGTGCCAGCAGCCCAGCGGGAGTAAGGACCGGGGAGCTGTTTTTT. Translated, it gives CASSPAGVRTGELFF.

The chain couples TRBV5-6 to TRBJ2-3; maybe TRBD2 (6 bases). The CDR3 consists of 13 residues. Germline V gene lookup returns CDR1 SGHDT and CDR2 YYEEEE. V was trimmed by 1 base and J by 6 bases, leaving 9 bases between them. The CDR3 loop is CASSLRERDTQYF. CDR3 coding DNA: TGTGCCAGCAGCTTGCGGGAGAGGGATACGCAGTATTTT.

The rearrangement uses TRBV7-9 and TRBJ2-7, with 9 bases fitting TRBD1. The CDR3 length is 14 residues. V lost 3 bases, J lost 4 bases, and 4 bases stayed unmatched. Germline-derived CDR1 and CDR2 are SEHNR and FQNEAQ (reference sequence). The CDR3 DNA reads as TGTGCCAGCAGCTTGGAGACAGGGGGTTACGAGCAGTACTTC. This sequence encodes CASSLETGGYEQYF.